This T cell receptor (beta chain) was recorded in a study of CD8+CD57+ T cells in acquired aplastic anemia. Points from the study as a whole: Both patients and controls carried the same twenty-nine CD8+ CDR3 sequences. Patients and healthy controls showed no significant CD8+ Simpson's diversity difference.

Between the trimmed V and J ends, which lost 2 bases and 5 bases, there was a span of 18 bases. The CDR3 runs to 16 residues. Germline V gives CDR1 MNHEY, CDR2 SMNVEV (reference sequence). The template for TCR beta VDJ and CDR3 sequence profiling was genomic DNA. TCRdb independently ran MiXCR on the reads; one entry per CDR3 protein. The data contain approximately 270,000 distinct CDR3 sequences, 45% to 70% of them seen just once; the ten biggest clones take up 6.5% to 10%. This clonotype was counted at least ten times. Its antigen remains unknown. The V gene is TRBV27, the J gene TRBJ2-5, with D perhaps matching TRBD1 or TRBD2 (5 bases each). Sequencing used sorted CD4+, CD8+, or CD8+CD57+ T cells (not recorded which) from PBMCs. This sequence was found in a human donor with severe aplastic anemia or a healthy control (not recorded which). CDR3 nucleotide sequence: TGTGCCAGCAGTTTAAAAGGGACGCATCCCCGGGAGACCCAGTACTTC. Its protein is CASSLKGTHPRETQYF.